This T cell receptor beta chain emerged from a study of blood T cell repertoires in COVID-19. Overall study context: Samples of COVID-19 (acute and convalescent) were obtained from the United States, Italy and Spain. The cDNA or gDNA used as material had been derived from T cells, B-cell-depleted T cells, or PBMCs.

CDR1 and CDR2 (germline): MDHEN, SYDVKM. The CDR3 totals 15 residues. Trimming removed 4 bases at V and 0 bases at J, with 10 bases between. How the authors handled the data: Reference gene primers were amplified, and this amplification served to estimate nucleated cell counts. Here immunoSEQ multiplex PCR was the method, and the copy in TCRdb shows in-frame clones only, minus some. V, J and clone size derive from that table, while D and trimming were established from the DNA sequence. The sample has about 53,000 clones; approximately 87% are singletons. The sequencing input was peripheral blood. This chain joins TRBV28 and TRBJ1-5; D is unclear. The clonotype was recovered from a man aged 45-60 years with acute or convalescent COVID-19. CDR3 amino acids: CASSSSPYSNQPQHF. For the CDR3, the DNA is TGTGCCAGCAGTTCCAGTCCTTATAGCAATCAGCCCCAGCATTTT.